This T cell receptor beta chain originates from a study of shared clonotypes between healthy human individuals. Clones were read by immunoSEQ multiplex PCR, and TCRdb kept only the in-frame ones, dropping some. In the table there are approximately 2.3 million clones, approximately 95% of which are singletons. V gave up 2 bases and J gave up 8 bases, with 16 bases separating them. Germline CDR1 and CDR2: MNHNY and SVGAGI (reference sequence). This CDR3 region has 15 residues. The sample was naive CD4+ T cells from PBMCs. Subset reported: CD45RA+ positively selected. The receptor was derived from a man aged 18 to 30 in good health. Some clones in this sample may be carry-over from other donors' samples. V usage is TRBV6-6 and J usage is TRBJ2-1, with unresolved D. CDR3: CASSYPDGAGDEQFF. CDR3 nucleotides: TGTGCCAGCAGTTACCCTGACGGTGCTGGGGATGAGCAGTTCTTC.